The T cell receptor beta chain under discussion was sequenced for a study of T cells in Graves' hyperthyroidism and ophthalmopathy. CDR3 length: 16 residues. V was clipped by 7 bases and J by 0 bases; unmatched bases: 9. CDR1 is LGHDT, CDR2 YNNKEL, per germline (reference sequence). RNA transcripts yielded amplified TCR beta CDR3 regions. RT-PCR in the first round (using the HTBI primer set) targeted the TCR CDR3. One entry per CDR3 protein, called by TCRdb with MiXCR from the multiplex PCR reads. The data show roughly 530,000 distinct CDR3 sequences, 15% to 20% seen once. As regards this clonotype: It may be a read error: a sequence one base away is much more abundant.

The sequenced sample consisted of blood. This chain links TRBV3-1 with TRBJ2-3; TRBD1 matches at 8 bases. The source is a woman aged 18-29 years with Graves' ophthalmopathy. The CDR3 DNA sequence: TGTGCCAGCATCCTCCACAGGGGGGAAAGCACAGATACGCAGTATTTT. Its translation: CASILHRGESTDTQYF.